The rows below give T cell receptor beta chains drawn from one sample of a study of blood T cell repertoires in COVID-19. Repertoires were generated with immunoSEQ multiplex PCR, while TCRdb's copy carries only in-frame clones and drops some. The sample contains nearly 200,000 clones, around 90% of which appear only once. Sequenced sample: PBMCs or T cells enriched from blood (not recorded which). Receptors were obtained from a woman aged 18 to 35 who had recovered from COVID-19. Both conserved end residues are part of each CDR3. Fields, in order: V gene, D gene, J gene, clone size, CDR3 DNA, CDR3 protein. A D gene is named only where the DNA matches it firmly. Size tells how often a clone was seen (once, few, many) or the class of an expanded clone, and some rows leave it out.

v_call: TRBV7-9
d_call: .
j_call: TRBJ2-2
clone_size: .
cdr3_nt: TGTGCCAGCAGCTTAGATGGGGCGCGTGGCACCGGGGAGCTGTTTTTT
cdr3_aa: CASSLDGARGTGELFF

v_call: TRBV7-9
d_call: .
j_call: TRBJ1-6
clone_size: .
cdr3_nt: TGTGCCAGCAGCTTAAGGGGTCTGACGACACCCCTCCACTTT
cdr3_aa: CASSLRGLTTPLHF

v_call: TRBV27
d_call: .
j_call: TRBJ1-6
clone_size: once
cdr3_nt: TGTGCCAGCATTGTCAGGGTAAACTCACCCCTCCACTTT
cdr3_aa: CASIVRVNSPLHF

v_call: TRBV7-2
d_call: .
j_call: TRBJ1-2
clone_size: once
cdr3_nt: TGTGCCAGCAGTCATAGTAAAGTTGCCTATGGCTACACCTTC
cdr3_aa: CASSHSKVAYGYTF

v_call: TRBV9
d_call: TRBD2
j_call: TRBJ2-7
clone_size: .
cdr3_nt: TGTGCCAGCAGCCCCTCGGGGACTAGCGGCGAGCAGTACTTC
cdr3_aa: CASSPSGTSGEQYF

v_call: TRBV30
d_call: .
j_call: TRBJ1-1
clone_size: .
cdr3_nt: TGTGCCTGGAGCAATCTGGGTGGGGGGGTCACTGAAGCTTTCTTT
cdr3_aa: CAWSNLGGGVTEAFF

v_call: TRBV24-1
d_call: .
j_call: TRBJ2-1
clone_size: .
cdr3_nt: TGTGCCACCAGTGATCGACAGTTTTACAATGAGCAGTTCTTC
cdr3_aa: CATSDRQFYNEQFF

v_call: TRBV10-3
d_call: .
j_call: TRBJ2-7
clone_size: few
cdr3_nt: TGTGCCATTGCTAGGACAACCAACTACGAGCAGTACTTC
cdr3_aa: CAIARTTNYEQYF

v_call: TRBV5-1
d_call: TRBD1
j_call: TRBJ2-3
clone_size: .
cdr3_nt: TGCGCCAGCAGCTTGGCCTCCATTGGTGGGACAGGTAGCACAGATACGCAGTATTTT
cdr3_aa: CASSLASIGGTGSTDTQYF

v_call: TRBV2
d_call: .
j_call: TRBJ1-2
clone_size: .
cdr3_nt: TGTGCCAGCAGTGAAGCTGGGAGGGGCTATGGCTACACCTTC
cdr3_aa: CASSEAGRGYGYTF